These T cell receptor beta chains were read from a single sample in a study of T-cell memory formation after mild COVID-19. TCRdb re-derived calls from the 5' RACE reads in MiXCR, one entry per CDR3 protein. Here the sample spans approximately 430,000 distinct CDR3 sequences, about 22% being singletons. Sequenced input: PBMCs or a T cell subset sorted from them (not recorded which). The receptors stem from an adult woman who had mild COVID-19 (a few samples of this study predate the infection). Cell type and time point are not known. The CDR3 runs from the conserved cysteine through the conserved F or W. D genes are given only for firm matches. Clone size appears in some rows only: once, few, many, or a class for an expanded clone.

D: .; size: few; J: TRBJ2-1; V: TRBV4-2; CDR3: CASSQENAGQYNEQFF; DNA: TGTGCCAGCAGCCAAGAGAATGCGGGACAATACAATGAGCAGTTCTTC
D: TRBD2; size: few; J: TRBJ2-3; V: TRBV7-9; CDR3: CASSFGLAAGTDTQYF; DNA: TGTGCCAGCAGCTTTGGACTAGCGGCAGGCACAGATACGCAGTATTTT
D: .; size: few; J: TRBJ1-4; V: TRBV4-1; CDR3: CASSQDPVRANEKLFF; DNA: TGCGCCAGCAGCCAAGATCCAGTCCGGGCTAATGAAAAACTGTTTTTT
D: .; size: .; J: TRBJ1-1; V: TRBV3-1; CDR3: CASSQSGGRGKAFF; DNA: TGTGCCAGCAGCCAATCCGGAGGTCGGGGGAAAGCTTTCTTT
D: .; size: .; J: TRBJ2-5; V: TRBV15; CDR3: CATSRDQGGETQYF; DNA: TGTGCCACCAGCAGAGATCAAGGGGGGGAGACCCAGTACTTC
D: .; size: .; J: TRBJ1-2; V: TRBV15; CDR3: CATSSGDRGGYGYTF; DNA: TGTGCCACCAGCAGCGGCGACAGAGGAGGCTATGGCTACACCTTC
D: .; size: few; J: TRBJ1-1; V: TRBV25-1; CDR3: CASSEYWAGQITEAFF; DNA: TGTGCCAGCAGTGAATACTGGGCAGGGCAGATCACTGAAGCTTTCTTT
D: TRBD1; size: .; J: TRBJ2-7; V: TRBV4-2; CDR3: CASSQELTGGYREQYF; DNA: TGTGCCAGCAGCCAAGAGTTGACAGGGGGATATCGGGAGCAGTACTTC
D: TRBD2; size: .; J: TRBJ2-1; V: TRBV4-2; CDR3: CASSQPSGTRYSRNEQFF; DNA: TGTGCCAGCAGCCAACCATCCGGGACTAGATACTCGCGCAATGAGCAGTTCTTC
D: TRBD1; size: .; J: TRBJ1-1; V: TRBV5-1; CDR3: CASRLGTERKNTEAFF; DNA: TGCGCCAGCAGACTAGGGACAGAGAGGAAGAACACTGAAGCTTTCTTT
D: .; size: .; J: TRBJ2-7; V: TRBV10-3; CDR3: CAISDVGGEQYF; DNA: TGTGCCATCAGTGATGTGGGAGGCGAGCAGTACTTC
D: .; size: few; J: TRBJ2-6; V: TRBV5-1; CDR3: CASWGTGANVLTF; DNA: TGCGCCAGCTGGGGGACTGGGGCCAACGTCCTGACTTTC
D: .; size: .; J: TRBJ1-2; V: TRBV12-3/TRBV12-4; CDR3: CATLGGVDYGYTF; DNA: TGTGCCACCCTTGGGGGGGTAGACTATGGCTACACCTTC
D: .; size: .; J: TRBJ1-4; V: TRBV7-9; CDR3: CASSLKGQNIGKLFF; DNA: TGTGCCAGCAGCTTGAAAGGACAGAATATCGGGAAACTGTTTTTT
D: .; size: once; J: TRBJ1-2; V: TRBV27; CDR3: CASSFTGTGSDGFTF; DNA: TGTGCCAGCAGTTTTACGGGTACAGGGAGTGATGGCTTCACCTTC
D: .; size: few; J: TRBJ2-2; V: TRBV24-1; CDR3: CATSGVAPGELFF; DNA: TGTGCCACCAGTGGGGTAGCCCCCGGGGAGCTGTTTTTT
D: .; size: few; J: TRBJ2-3; V: TRBV5-4; CDR3: CASSGTGHQGDTQYF; DNA: TGTGCCAGCAGTGGAACAGGACATCAGGGAGATACGCAGTATTTT
D: TRBD2; size: few; J: TRBJ2-2; V: TRBV7-2; CDR3: CASSLAAGLAGRTGELFF; DNA: TGTGCCAGCAGCTTAGCGGCGGGACTAGCGGGACGAACCGGGGAGCTGTTTTTT
D: TRBD1; size: .; J: TRBJ2-7; V: TRBV19; CDR3: CASSDGRDRLSYEQYF; DNA: TGTGCCAGTAGTGACGGACGGGACAGGCTCTCCTACGAGCAGTACTTC